Sequencing of this T cell receptor beta chain was carried out in a study of somatic mutations in cytotoxic T cells in rheumatoid arthritis. Clones were sequenced by immunoSEQ multiplex PCR, and TCRdb holds only the in-frame ones, with some missing. This sample carries roughly 17,000 clones, 75% to 90% of them seen once, and the ten largest clones take around 7%. The CDR3 runs 15 residues. Per the germline V gene, CDR1 is SGHRS and CDR2 is YFSETQ. The source material was CD8+ T cells sorted from blood. The receptor's source is a middle-aged woman with rheumatoid arthritis. The chain joins TRBV5-1 to TRBJ2-5; 11 bases agree with TRBD2. The end of the DNA is better explained by TRBJ2-7, so the J call may be wrong. CDR3 in amino acids: CASSLELAGVYEQYF. CDR3 sequence (DNA): TGCGCCAGCAGCTTGGAACTAGCGGGAGTATACGAGCAGTACTTC.